This is a list of T cell receptor beta chains from one sample in a study of T cell repertoires in cytomegalovirus infection. Which antigens these TCRs recognize remains unknown. In TCRdb, the reads were re-called with MiXCR into one record per CDR3 protein. The data hold some 560,000 distinct CDR3 sequences, with over 35% observed a single time. This sample comprised cultured PBMCs, obtained from culture after CMV antigen stimulation. These receptors were obtained from a human donor in good health (CMV status not recorded). Some clones in this sample may be carry-over from other donors' samples. CDR3s include the opening cysteine and the closing phenylalanine or tryptophan. Each record gives: clone size, D gene, V gene, J gene, CDR3 DNA, CDR3 protein. A D gene is named only where the DNA matches it firmly. Not all rows give a size; the values are once, few, many and, for expanded clones, a class.

clone size: .; D gene: .; V gene: TRBV6-1; J gene: TRBJ1-4; CDR3 DNA: TGTGCCAGCAGTGAAAGTGGGAGGACGCTAAGGGAAAAACTGTTTTTT; CDR3 protein: CASSESGRTLREKLFF
clone size: .; D gene: TRBD1; V gene: TRBV7-4; J gene: TRBJ2-1; CDR3 DNA: TGTGCCAGCAGCTCGAACCTCGGGGACAGGGCATTAAATGAGCAGTTCTTC; CDR3 protein: CASSSNLGDRALNEQFF
clone size: .; D gene: TRBD2; V gene: TRBV12-3/TRBV12-4; J gene: TRBJ2-2; CDR3 DNA: TGTGCCAGCCTACTAGCGGGAGGACTAACCGGGGAGCTGTTTTTT; CDR3 protein: CASLLAGGLTGELFF
clone size: .; D gene: .; V gene: TRBV6-7; J gene: TRBJ1-2; CDR3 DNA: TGTGCCAGCAGTTACTTCGCAGGGCCAAACTATGGCTACACCTTC; CDR3 protein: CASSYFAGPNYGYTF
clone size: .; D gene: .; V gene: TRBV7-9; J gene: TRBJ2-7; CDR3 DNA: TGTGCCAGCAGCTTAGTCTTCAACGAGCAGTACTTC; CDR3 protein: CASSLVFNEQYF
clone size: .; D gene: .; V gene: TRBV20-1; J gene: TRBJ1-2; CDR3 DNA: TGCAGTGCTAGACCATCCGACACGGTTTATGGCTACACCTTC; CDR3 protein: CSARPSDTVYGYTF
clone size: .; D gene: .; V gene: TRBV15; J gene: TRBJ2-3; CDR3 DNA: TGTGCCACCAGCAGAACAGAGATACTCACAGATACGCAGTATTTT; CDR3 protein: CATSRTEILTDTQYF
clone size: .; D gene: .; V gene: TRBV6-4; J gene: TRBJ2-5; CDR3 DNA: TGTGCCAGCAGTGACTCACTTCGCGGGTCTCAAGAGACCCAGTACTTC; CDR3 protein: CASSDSLRGSQETQYF
clone size: .; D gene: TRBD2; V gene: TRBV12-3/TRBV12-4; J gene: TRBJ2-5; CDR3 DNA: TGTGCCAGCAGTAACCGACTAGCGGGGGAAGAGACCCAGTACTTC; CDR3 protein: CASSNRLAGEETQYF
clone size: few; D gene: TRBD1; V gene: TRBV19; J gene: TRBJ1-2; CDR3 DNA: TGTGCCAGTAGTGATCGGGACAGGTATGGCTACACCTTC; CDR3 protein: CASSDRDRYGYTF
clone size: few; D gene: TRBD2; V gene: TRBV6-2/TRBV6-3; J gene: TRBJ2-1; CDR3 DNA: TGTGCCAGCAGTTCCATGCTAGCGGGAATTTCGGATGAGCAGTTCTTC; CDR3 protein: CASSSMLAGISDEQFF
clone size: .; D gene: .; V gene: TRBV20-1; J gene: TRBJ1-5; CDR3 DNA: TGCAGTGCTAGAGTGGGAGCCACGAAGCCCCAGCATTTT; CDR3 protein: CSARVGATKPQHF
clone size: .; D gene: TRBD2; V gene: TRBV2; J gene: TRBJ2-1; CDR3 DNA: TGTGCCAGCAGTGATATAGCGGGAGGGCCTAGAGGTACCAATGAGCAGTTCTTC; CDR3 protein: CASSDIAGGPRGTNEQFF
clone size: .; D gene: .; V gene: TRBV9; J gene: TRBJ1-1; CDR3 DNA: TGTGCCAGCAGCGTCGGTCGACCAGACGAGATGATGAACACTGAAGCTTTCTTT; CDR3 protein: CASSVGRPDEMMNTEAFF
clone size: .; D gene: .; V gene: TRBV7-8; J gene: TRBJ1-5; CDR3 DNA: TGTGCCAGCAGCGCGCTCCGGGCCAGAAGCAATCAGCCCCAGCATTTT; CDR3 protein: CASSALRARSNQPQHF
clone size: .; D gene: TRBD1; V gene: TRBV7-8; J gene: TRBJ2-7; CDR3 DNA: TGTGCCAGCAGCTTAAAGGCTACAGGGGTGTACCACGAGCAGTACTTC; CDR3 protein: CASSLKATGVYHEQYF
clone size: few; D gene: TRBD2; V gene: TRBV7-2; J gene: TRBJ2-7; CDR3 DNA: TGTGCCAGCAGCCAAGCGGGGATGACCTACGAGCAGTACTTC; CDR3 protein: CASSQAGMTYEQYF
clone size: .; D gene: TRBD2; V gene: TRBV19; J gene: TRBJ2-1; CDR3 DNA: TGTGCCAGTAGTATTCGACTAGCGGGCCTCTCCTACAATGAGCAGTTCTTC; CDR3 protein: CASSIRLAGLSYNEQFF
clone size: few; D gene: .; V gene: TRBV5-1; J gene: TRBJ1-5; CDR3 DNA: TGCGCCAGCAGCCCGGGGGCGGCCCGAAGTAATAATCAGCCCCAGCATTTT; CDR3 protein: CASSPGAARSNNQPQHF
clone size: .; D gene: .; V gene: TRBV7-2; J gene: TRBJ2-5; CDR3 DNA: TGTGCCAGCCAGGGCTTTTTGGCAGAGACCCAGTACTTC; CDR3 protein: CASQGFLAETQYF
clone size: .; D gene: TRBD1; V gene: TRBV9; J gene: TRBJ1-2; CDR3 DNA: TGTGCCAGCAGCGTAGCTCCGTCTGGACAGGGAACTGGGGGCTACACCTTC; CDR3 protein: CASSVAPSGQGTGGYTF
clone size: few; D gene: .; V gene: TRBV4-1; J gene: TRBJ2-3; CDR3 DNA: TGCGCCAGCAGCCCGAGCGCGGGATCGGCAGATACGCAGTATTTT; CDR3 protein: CASSPSAGSADTQYF